The clone carrying this TCR beta chain has ten or more counts. The antigen is unknown. Time point described: sample taken at primary tumor resection. Whole RNA obtained from tumor, nontumor lung or frozen PBMC underwent sequencing without sorting. The source of the sample is a study of spatial heterogeneity in lung cancer. Study summary: Alpha-chain sequences were detected in numbers that were consistently lower than beta-chain sequences. The mean occurrence of each unique TCR and UMI combination in raw reads exceeded nine. Study observations and caveats: Detection of ubiquitous tumor TCRs in blood was higher at resection than follow-up.

TCR cDNA molecules each carried a unique molecular identifier. TCRdb passed the 5' RACE reads through MiXCR, listing each CDR3 protein once. The table has tens of thousands of distinct CDR3 sequences, roughly an eighth seen once. From germline, CDR1 is SGHDT and CDR2 YYEEEE. Trimming removed 7 bases from V and 0 bases from J, with 5 bases in between. CDR3 size: 13 residues. This material consisted of PBMCs, taken at surgery. V usage is TRBV5-6 and J usage is TRBJ1-6; D uncertain. This TCR was sampled from a male donor with early-stage non-small cell lung cancer. DNA for the CDR3: TGTGCCAGCGCCAGCTCCTATAATTCACCCCTCCACTTT. The encoded protein is CASASSYNSPLHF.